This passage covers 15 T cell receptor beta chains from one sample sequenced in a study of blood T cell repertoires in COVID-19. Only in-frame clones appear in the TCRdb table, and some are missing; sequencing was by immunoSEQ multiplex PCR. The data show 200,000 to 250,000 clones, about 84% seen once. The sample taken for sequencing was PBMCs or T cells enriched from blood (not recorded which). The receptors originated from a middle-aged woman with acute COVID-19.

The V gene is TRBV7-8, the J gene TRBJ2-2, with 8 bases aligning to TRBD2. The CDR3 is 17 amino acids. CDR1 SGHVS and CDR2 FQNEAQ come from the germline V gene. V was pared by 5 bases and J by 5 bases, with 13 bases of the junction left unmatched. The CDR3, as DNA: TGTGCCAGCAGCGCTGTTCCTCAGGGCGGGGGGACCGGGGAGCTGTTTTTT. It codes for CASSAVPQGGGTGELFF.

Here the CDR3 DNA reads TGTGCCAGCAGTATAGGGGGGGCGAAGCGCGAGCAGTACTTC. It encodes CASSIGGAKREQYF. The chain uses TRBV7-2 and TRBJ2-7; D perhaps matches TRBD2 (7 bases). The CDR3 runs to 14 residues. Germline V gene sequence: CDR1 SGHTA, CDR2 FQGNSA. Trimming shortened V by 6 bases and J by 6 bases, and 18 bases separated the two germline ends.

The V and J genes are TRBV6-5 and TRBJ2-5; D is possibly TRBD1 (6 bases). The CDR3 is 11 residues long. Trimming took 5 bases from V and 5 from J, leaving 6 bases between them. CDR1 MNHEY and CDR2 SVGAGI come from the germline V gene. For the CDR3, the DNA is TGTGCCAGCAGTACAGGGGAGACCCAGTACTTC. Translated, it gives CASSTGETQYF.

This clone has a single count. J is TRBJ2-2 and V is TRBV7-3; 7 positions match TRBD2. The germline V gene encodes CDR1 SGHTA and CDR2 FQGTGA. The CDR3 runs to 16 residues. V lost 1 base to trimming and J lost 4 bases; unmatched junction nucleotides: 6. In DNA, the CDR3 is TGTGCCAGCAGCTTAATAGGTCGCGGGGGCACCGGGGAGCTGTTTTTT. The encoded protein is CASSLIGRGGTGELFF.

The CDR3 sequence is CAISQQGLEAFF. As DNA, the CDR3 is TGTGCCATCAGCCAACAGGGCCTTGAAGCTTTCTTT. V and J are TRBV10-3 and TRBJ1-1; tentatively, D is TRBD1 (6 bases). Germline CDR1 ENHRY, CDR2 SYGVKD. CDR3 length equals 12 residues. V lost 6 bases to trimming and J lost 7 bases, with 12 bases between them.

J is TRBJ1-4 and V is TRBV6-9, with D possibly matching TRBD1 (5 bases). V was shortened by 3 bases and J by 5 bases, with 10 bases between the two germline ends. CDR3 length equals 14 residues. The germline V gene has CDR1 MNHGY and CDR2 SVAAGI. The CDR3 is CASSYSQGNEKLFF. DNA of the CDR3: TGTGCCAGCAGTTACAGTCAGGGCAATGAAAAACTGTTTTTT.

This chain connects TRBV28 to TRBJ1-1; 7 bases match TRBD1. The CDR3 sequence is 14 residues long. Trimming cost V 6 bases and J 1 base; bases outside gene matches: 5. Germline lookup yields CDR1 MDHEN and CDR2 SYDVKM. The DNA of the CDR3 is TGTGCCAGCAGCTACAGGGGACAGAACACTGAAGCTTTCTTT. Translating it yields CASSYRGQNTEAFF.

This clone was recorded only once. The rearrangement uses TRBV30 and TRBJ1-4, with 8 bases identical to TRBD1. V lost 5 bases, J lost 7 bases, and 0 bases stayed unmatched. The CDR3 loop spans 11 amino acids. Germline V gene sequence: CDR1 GTSNPN, CDR2 SVGIG (reference sequence). The CDR3 protein is CAWDRGEKLFF. The CDR3 DNA reads as TGTGCCTGGGACAGGGGTGAAAAACTGTTTTTT.

This clone was detected a few times. J is TRBJ2-1 and V is TRBV24-1; weak D call: TRBD1 (5 bases). The germline CDR1 and CDR2 sequences are KGHDR and SFDVKD. The CDR3 contains 13 residues. Trimming cost V 5 bases and J 5 bases, with 9 bases left between them. CDR3 amino acids: CATSVSRDNEQFF. In DNA, the CDR3 is TGTGCCACCAGTGTTAGCAGGGACAATGAGCAGTTCTTC.

The V and J genes are TRBV25-1 and TRBJ1-6; D is ambiguous. The CDR3 is 17 amino acids. The germline V gene encodes CDR1 MGHDK and CDR2 SYGVNS. Trimming pared 1 base from V and 8 bases from J, leaving 18 bases between. CDR3 loop: CASSELGWGAKHSPLHF. The CDR3 region has the DNA TGTGCCAGCAGTGAATTAGGGTGGGGAGCTAAGCATTCACCCCTCCACTTT. Looking up the rest from reference TRBV25-1 and TRBJ1-6 gives the full variable domain: EADIYQTPRYLVIGTGKKITLECSQTMGHDKMYWYQQDPGMELHLIHYSYGVNSTEKGDLSSESTVSRIRTEHFPLTLESARPSHTSQYLCASSELGWGAKHSPLHFGNGTRLTVT.

This chain uses TRBV5-1 with TRBJ2-5; 9 bases fit TRBD1. This CDR3 has 17 amino acids. V gave up 0 bases and J gave up 3 bases; unmatched junction bases: 9. The germline gives CDR1 SGHRS, CDR2 YFSETQ. In nucleotides, the CDR3 is TGCGCCAGCAGCTTGGGGGGCGGCCGGACAGGGGAAGAGACCCAGTACTTC. Protein product: CASSLGGGRTGEETQYF.

This sequence joins TRBV4-3 and TRBJ2-3, with 8 nucleotides matching TRBD1. CDR3 length: 16 amino acids. Germline CDR1 and CDR2: LGHNA and YSLEER. The ends lost 5 bases at V and 0 bases at J; junction bases unmatched: 7. The DNA for the CDR3 is TGCGCCAGCAGCGCACAGGGGGGTTTTAGCACAGATACGCAGTATTTT. Translated: CASSAQGGFSTDTQYF.

In DNA, the CDR3 is TGCAGCGTTCCTCGTCAGGGGGAGTATGGCTACACCTTC. Its protein product is CSVPRQGEYGYTF. The chain carries TRBV29-1 and TRBJ1-2, with 7 bases matching TRBD1. CDR3 length equals 13 residues. From germline, CDR1 is SQVTM and CDR2 ANQGSEA. J gave up 5 bases and V 5 bases, and 8 bases lay outside the gene matches. Together with reference TRBV29-1 and TRBJ1-2, the CDR3 gives the full variable domain: SAVISQKPSRDICQRGTSLTIQCQVDSQVTMMFWYRQQPGQSLTLIATANQGSEATYESGFVIDKFPISRPNLTFSTLTVSNMSPEDSSIYLCSVPRQGEYGYTFGSGTRLTVV.

In this sample, this clone turned up a few times. This sample includes further DNA sequences coding for the same CDR3. As DNA, the CDR3 is TGTGCCAGCAGTTACAGCCTAGCGGGGGGGCAAGAGACCCAGTACTTC. Translation gives CASSYSLAGGQETQYF. V and J are TRBV6-5 and TRBJ2-5; 12 nucleotides match TRBD2. Losses at the gene ends were 2 bases for V and 2 bases for J; bases not matched to a gene: 3. There are 16 residues in the CDR3. CDR1 is MNHEY and CDR2 is SVGAGI in the germline V gene.

The V call is TRBV10-3, the J call TRBJ1-5; TRBD1 might be the D (6 bases). The V gene's germline CDR1 is ENHRY and CDR2 SYGVKD. V was pared by 2 bases and J by 6 bases, with 14 bases between. This CDR3 contains 15 residues. The CDR3 nucleotides read TGTGCCATCAGTGAGGAGGGGGTGGGTGTTCAGCCCCAGCATTTT. Residues: CAISEEGVGVQPQHF.